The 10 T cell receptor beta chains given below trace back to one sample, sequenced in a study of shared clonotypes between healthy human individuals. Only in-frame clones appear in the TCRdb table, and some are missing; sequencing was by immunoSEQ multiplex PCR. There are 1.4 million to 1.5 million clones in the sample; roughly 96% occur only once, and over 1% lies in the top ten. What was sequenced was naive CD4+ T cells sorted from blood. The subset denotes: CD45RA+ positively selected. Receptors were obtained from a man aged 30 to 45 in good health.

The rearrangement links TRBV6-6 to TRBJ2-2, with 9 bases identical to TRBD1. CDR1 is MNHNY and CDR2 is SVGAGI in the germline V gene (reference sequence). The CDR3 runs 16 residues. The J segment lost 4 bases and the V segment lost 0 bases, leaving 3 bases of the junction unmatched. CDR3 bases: TGTGCCAGCAGTTACTCGGCGACAGGGGGCACCGGGGAGCTGTTTTTT. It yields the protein CASSYSATGGTGELFF.

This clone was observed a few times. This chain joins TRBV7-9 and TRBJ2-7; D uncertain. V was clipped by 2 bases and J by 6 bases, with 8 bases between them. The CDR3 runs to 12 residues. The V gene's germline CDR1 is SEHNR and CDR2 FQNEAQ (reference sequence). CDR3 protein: CASSLNWVEQYF. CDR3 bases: TGTGCCAGCAGCTTAAATTGGGTCGAGCAGTACTTC.

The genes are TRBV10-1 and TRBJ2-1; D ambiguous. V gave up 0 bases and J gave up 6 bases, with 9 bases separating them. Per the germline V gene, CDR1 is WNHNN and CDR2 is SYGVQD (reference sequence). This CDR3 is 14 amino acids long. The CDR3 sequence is CASSESHSRNEQFF. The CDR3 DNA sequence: TGCGCCAGCAGTGAGTCGCACAGCCGCAATGAGCAGTTCTTC.

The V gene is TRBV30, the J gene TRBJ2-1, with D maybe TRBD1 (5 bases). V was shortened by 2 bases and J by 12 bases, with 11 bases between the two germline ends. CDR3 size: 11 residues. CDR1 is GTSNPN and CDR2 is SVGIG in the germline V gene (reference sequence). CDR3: CAWSTGNRQFF. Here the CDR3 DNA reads TGTGCCTGGAGTACAGGTAATCGGCAGTTCTTC.

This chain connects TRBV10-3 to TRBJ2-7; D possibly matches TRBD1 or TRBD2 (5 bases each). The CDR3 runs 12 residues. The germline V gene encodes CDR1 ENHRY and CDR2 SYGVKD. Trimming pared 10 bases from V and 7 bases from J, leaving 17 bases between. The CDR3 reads CATRWGEGEQYF. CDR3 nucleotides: TGTGCCACCCGATGGGGCGAGGGGGAGCAGTACTTC.

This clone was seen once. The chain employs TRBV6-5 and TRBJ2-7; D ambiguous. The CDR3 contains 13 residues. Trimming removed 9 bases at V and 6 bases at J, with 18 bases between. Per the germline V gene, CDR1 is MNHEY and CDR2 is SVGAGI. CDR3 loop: CASLPGPTIEQYF. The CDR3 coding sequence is TGTGCCAGTCTGCCCGGACCCACCATCGAGCAGTACTTC.

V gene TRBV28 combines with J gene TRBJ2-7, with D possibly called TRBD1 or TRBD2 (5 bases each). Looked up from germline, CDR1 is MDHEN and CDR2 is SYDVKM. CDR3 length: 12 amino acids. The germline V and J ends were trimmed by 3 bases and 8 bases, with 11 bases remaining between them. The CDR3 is CASSLSSGQQYF. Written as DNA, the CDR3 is TGTGCCAGCAGTTTGTCCTCGGGACAGCAGTACTTC.

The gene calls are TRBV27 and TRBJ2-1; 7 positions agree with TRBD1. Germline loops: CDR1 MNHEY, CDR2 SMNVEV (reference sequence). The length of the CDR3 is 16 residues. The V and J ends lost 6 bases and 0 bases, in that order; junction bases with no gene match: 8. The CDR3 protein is CASRNLGTVSYNEQFF. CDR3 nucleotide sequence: TGTGCCAGCAGGAATCTCGGGACAGTCTCCTACAATGAGCAGTTCTTC.

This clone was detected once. The CDR3 bases are TGTGCCAGCAGCCCGGACAGGGCAGATCAGCCCCAGCATTTT. It encodes CASSPDRADQPQHF. The genes are TRBV7-8 and TRBJ1-5; 8 nucleotides match TRBD1. After removal of 5 bases from V and 5 bases from J, the junction contained 5 bases not matched to a gene. Germline lookup yields CDR1 SGHVS and CDR2 FQNEAQ. The CDR3 runs to 14 residues.

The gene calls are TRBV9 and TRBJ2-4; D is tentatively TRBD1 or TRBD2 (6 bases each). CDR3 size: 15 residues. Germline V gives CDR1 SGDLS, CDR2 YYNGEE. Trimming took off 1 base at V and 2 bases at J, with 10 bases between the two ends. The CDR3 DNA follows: TGTGCCAGCAGCGTAAATGGGGGGCCCAAAAACATTCAGTACTTC. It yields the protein CASSVNGGPKNIQYF.